The next 4 T cell receptor beta chains were all read from a single sample in a study of blood T cell repertoires in COVID-19. TCRdb's table, derived via immunoSEQ multiplex PCR, lists solely in-frame clones and lacks some. The sample has 150,000 to 200,000 clones; roughly nine tenths are singletons. The source material was peripheral blood. The receptors shown here come from a man between 60 and 75 years old with active or convalescent COVID-19.

This chain uses TRBV7-6 with TRBJ2-2; perhaps TRBD2 as D (6 bases). Germline V gene sequence: CDR1 SGHVS, CDR2 FNYEAQ. CDR3 length: 17 amino acids. Trimming cost V 5 bases and J 4 bases, with 20 bases left between them. The CDR3 protein is CASSLEGTRGGTGELFF. DNA of the CDR3: TGTGCCAGCAGCCTGGAGGGGACCCGAGGAGGCACCGGGGAGCTGTTTTTT. The whole variable domain, filled in from reference TRBV7-6 and TRBJ2-2, reads GAGVSQSPRYKVTKRGQDVALRCDPISGHVSLYWYRQALGQGPEFLTYFNYEAQQDKSGLPNDRFSAERPEGSISTLTIQRTEQRDSAMYRCASSLEGTRGGTGELFFGEGSRLTVL.

This chain joins TRBV6-5 and TRBJ1-6; 7 nucleotides line up with TRBD1. The CDR3 covers 13 residues. Losses at the gene ends were 7 bases for V and 5 bases for J; bases not matched to a gene: 2. Germline CDR1 MNHEY, CDR2 SVGAGI. The CDR3 DNA sequence: TGTGCCAGCACGGACAGGAATAATTCACCCCTCCACTTT. Protein sequence: CASTDRNNSPLHF.

The chain recombines TRBV18 with TRBJ2-7, with 7 bases that match TRBD1. After removal of 3 bases from V and 3 bases from J, the junction contained 8 bases not matched to a gene. The CDR3 is 15 residues long. Germline V gene lookup returns CDR1 KGHSH and CDR2 LQKENI. CDR3 region: CASSPRDRRLYEQYF. CDR3 in DNA: TGTGCCAGCTCACCCCGGGACAGAAGACTCTACGAGCAGTACTTC.

The chain uses TRBV9 and TRBJ2-3, with 11 positions matching TRBD2. This CDR3 region has 15 residues. CDR1 is SGDLS and CDR2 is YYNGEE in the germline V gene. The J segment lost 7 bases and the V segment lost 6 bases, leaving 10 bases of the junction unmatched. CDR3 nucleotide sequence: TGTGCCAGCACACCATTTAGCGGGGGGGTTAATACGCAGTATTTT. This gives the protein CASTPFSGGVNTQYF.